These T cell receptor beta chains were read from a single sample in a study of CD8 T cells in Susac syndrome. In TCRdb, the immunoSEQ multiplex PCR reads were re-called with MiXCR into one record per CDR3 protein. The sample has roughly 180,000 distinct CDR3 sequences; about 95% are singletons. The sequencing input was CD4+ T cells from PBMCs. These receptors were taken from a human donor in good health. Both conserved end residues are part of each CDR3. The D gene is left open where the match is weak. Not every row has a clone size; where given, it reads once, few, many or a size class.

V: TRBV20-1
size: once
J: TRBJ2-7
D: TRBD2
CDR3: CSALPTSAEQYF
DNA: TGCAGTGCTCTGCCAACTAGCGCCGAGCAGTACTTC

V: TRBV3-1
size: NA
J: TRBJ2-1
D: NA
CDR3: CASSQEVGINEQFF
DNA: TGTGCCAGCAGCCAAGAGGTGGGTATCAATGAGCAGTTCTTC

V: TRBV29-1
size: NA
J: TRBJ2-1
D: NA
CDR3: CSVEGSRGYNEQFF
DNA: TGCAGCGTTGAGGGGAGTCGAGGCTACAATGAGCAGTTCTTC

V: TRBV29-1
size: few
J: TRBJ1-2
D: NA
CDR3: CSVEDLGGYTF
DNA: TGCAGCGTTGAAGATCTTGGGGGCTACACCTTC

V: TRBV20-1
size: NA
J: TRBJ2-5
D: TRBD2
CDR3: CSASGGVETQYF
DNA: TGCAGTGCTAGTGGGGGGGTTGAGACCCAGTACTTC

V: TRBV5-6
size: NA
J: TRBJ2-1
D: TRBD2
CDR3: CASSLRAGGPEEQFF
DNA: TGTGCCAGCAGCTTGAGGGCGGGAGGGCCGGAGGAGCAGTTCTTC

V: TRBV15
size: NA
J: TRBJ2-1
D: TRBD1
CDR3: CATSVGQAFRNEQFF
DNA: TGTGCCACCAGCGTCGGACAGGCCTTCCGGAATGAGCAGTTCTTC

V: TRBV2
size: NA
J: TRBJ1-1
D: TRBD1
CDR3: CASSLQGYTEAFF
DNA: TGTGCCAGCAGTCTACAGGGGTACACTGAAGCTTTCTTT

V: TRBV28
size: NA
J: TRBJ2-7
D: NA
CDR3: CASSLQGAGQYF
DNA: TGTGCCAGCAGTTTACAGGGCGCTGGGCAGTACTTC

V: TRBV6-2/TRBV6-3
size: NA
J: TRBJ2-3
D: NA
CDR3: CASTPRRIPDTQYF
DNA: TGTGCCAGCACCCCGCGACGGATCCCAGATACGCAGTATTTT

V: TRBV20-1
size: once
J: TRBJ2-3
D: TRBD1
CDR3: CSATSGTGGQDTQYF
DNA: TGCAGTGCTACCTCCGGGACAGGGGGCCAAGATACGCAGTATTTT

V: TRBV30
size: NA
J: TRBJ2-6
D: NA
CDR3: CAWRADSGANVLTF
DNA: TGTGCCTGGAGAGCAGACTCTGGGGCCAACGTCCTGACTTTC

V: TRBV27
size: NA
J: TRBJ1-2
D: NA
CDR3: CASSIGGATNYGYTF
DNA: TGTGCCAGCAGTATCGGGGGGGCCACTAACTATGGCTACACCTTC

V: TRBV6-2/TRBV6-3
size: NA
J: TRBJ2-7
D: NA
CDR3: CASSYLASSSYEQYF
DNA: TGTGCCAGCAGTTATTTAGCCTCCAGCTCCTACGAGCAGTACTTC

V: TRBV6-6
size: NA
J: TRBJ1-2
D: NA
CDR3: CASQFLAGYGYTF
DNA: TGTGCCAGCCAATTTTTGGCCGGCTATGGCTACACCTTC

V: TRBV20-1
size: NA
J: TRBJ2-3
D: TRBD2
CDR3: CSAGIAGGPADTQYF
DNA: TGCAGTGCAGGGATAGCGGGAGGGCCCGCAGATACGCAGTATTTT

V: TRBV28
size: NA
J: TRBJ1-2
D: NA
CDR3: CASRRDAYTF
DNA: TGTGCCAGCCGCAGGGACGCCTACACCTTC

V: TRBV9
size: NA
J: TRBJ2-3
D: NA
CDR3: CASSPTDFTDTQYF
DNA: TGTGCCAGCAGCCCGACGGACTTCACAGATACGCAGTATTTT

V: TRBV9
size: NA
J: TRBJ2-5
D: TRBD1
CDR3: CASSVRGQETQYF
DNA: TGTGCCAGCAGCGTCAGGGGGCAAGAGACCCAGTACTTC

V: TRBV7-9
size: NA
J: TRBJ2-2
D: NA
CDR3: CASSARDLNTGELFF
DNA: TGTGCCAGCAGCGCCCGGGATCTTAACACCGGGGAGCTGTTTTTT

V: TRBV20-1
size: NA
J: TRBJ1-2
D: NA
CDR3: CSASPQGSYGYTF
DNA: TGCAGTGCTAGCCCCCAGGGCTCCTATGGCTACACCTTC

V: TRBV3-1
size: NA
J: TRBJ2-7
D: NA
CDR3: CASSPYPEDEQYF
DNA: TGTGCCAGCAGCCCTTACCCCGAGGACGAGCAGTACTTC

V: TRBV15
size: NA
J: TRBJ2-7
D: NA
CDR3: CATSRYQLTSYEQYF
DNA: TGTGCCACCAGCAGATACCAATTAACTTCCTACGAGCAGTACTTC

V: TRBV20-1
size: NA
J: TRBJ2-7
D: NA
CDR3: CSASGSGEQYF
DNA: TGCAGTGCTTCGGGGTCTGGCGAGCAGTACTTC

V: TRBV7-9
size: NA
J: TRBJ2-1
D: TRBD2
CDR3: CASSPGTSGIVSYNEQFF
DNA: TGTGCCAGCAGCCCCGGGACTAGCGGGATTGTATCCTACAATGAGCAGTTCTTC

V: TRBV28
size: NA
J: TRBJ2-1
D: NA
CDR3: CASSLDEQFF
DNA: TGTGCCAGCAGTTTAGATGAGCAGTTCTTC

V: TRBV7-2
size: NA
J: TRBJ2-6
D: NA
CDR3: CASSSNPPGANVLTF
DNA: TGTGCCAGCAGCTCTAACCCTCCCGGGGCCAACGTCCTGACTTTC

V: TRBV6-1
size: once
J: TRBJ2-5
D: NA
CDR3: CASSERRQEETQYF
DNA: TGTGCCAGCAGTGAAAGGCGACAGGAAGAGACCCAGTACTTC

V: TRBV29-1
size: NA
J: TRBJ2-5
D: NA
CDR3: CSVEAGVVVETQYF
DNA: TGCAGCGTTGAAGCGGGAGTTGTAGTAGAGACCCAGTACTTC

V: TRBV29-1
size: NA
J: TRBJ1-1
D: NA
CDR3: CSVRGESEAFF
DNA: TGCAGCGTTCGAGGCGAGAGTGAAGCTTTCTTT

V: TRBV29-1
size: once
J: TRBJ2-1
D: TRBD2
CDR3: CSVGVQREGQRFF
DNA: TGCAGCGTTGGGGTCCAGCGGGAGGGCCAAAGGTTCTTC

V: TRBV14
size: NA
J: TRBJ2-2
D: NA
CDR3: CASSQSRSGELFF
DNA: TGTGCCAGCAGCCAATCCCGGAGCGGGGAGCTGTTTTTT

V: TRBV20-1
size: NA
J: TRBJ2-5
D: NA
CDR3: CSARSLGTRETQYF
DNA: TGCAGTGCTCGGAGTTTGGGAACGCGGGAGACCCAGTACTTC

V: TRBV29-1
size: NA
J: TRBJ1-1
D: NA
CDR3: CSVEDLREMNTEAFF
DNA: TGCAGCGTTGAAGATCTGCGGGAGATGAACACTGAAGCTTTCTTT

V: TRBV29-1
size: NA
J: TRBJ2-3
D: NA
CDR3: CSVGPHPDTQYF
DNA: TGCAGCGTGGGCCCCCACCCGGATACGCAGTATTTT

V: TRBV18
size: NA
J: TRBJ2-5
D: TRBD1
CDR3: CASSPEVGTAQETQYF
DNA: TGTGCCAGCTCACCGGAGGTCGGGACAGCCCAAGAGACCCAGTACTTC

V: TRBV28
size: NA
J: TRBJ2-5
D: NA
CDR3: CASSRPRAGGETQYF
DNA: TGTGCCAGCAGCCGTCCCCGGGCTGGTGGAGAGACCCAGTACTTC

V: TRBV19
size: NA
J: TRBJ2-5
D: NA
CDR3: CASKARETQYF
DNA: TGTGCCAGTAAAGCGCGAGAGACCCAGTACTTC

V: TRBV30
size: NA
J: TRBJ2-7
D: TRBD1
CDR3: CAWSADRGTSYEQYF
DNA: TGTGCCTGGAGTGCGGACAGGGGCACCAGCTACGAGCAGTACTTC

V: TRBV9
size: NA
J: TRBJ2-5
D: NA
CDR3: CASSVDDRTQYF
DNA: TGTGCCAGCAGCGTAGACGATAGGACCCAGTACTTC

V: TRBV6-2/TRBV6-3
size: NA
J: TRBJ2-5
D: NA
CDR3: CASSLLNPRNQETQYF
DNA: TGTGCCAGCAGTCTACTTAACCCACGGAACCAAGAGACCCAGTACTTC

V: TRBV6-2/TRBV6-3
size: NA
J: TRBJ2-1
D: NA
CDR3: CASSLGQNEQFF
DNA: TGTGCCAGCAGTTTGGGACAAAATGAGCAGTTCTTC

V: TRBV7-9
size: NA
J: TRBJ2-1
D: NA
CDR3: CASSLAMALSYNEQFF
DNA: TGTGCCAGCAGCTTAGCAATGGCGCTCTCCTACAATGAGCAGTTCTTC

V: TRBV30
size: NA
J: TRBJ2-1
D: NA
CDR3: CAWSRGDSPYNEQFF
DNA: TGTGCCTGGAGCAGGGGCGATTCCCCCTACAATGAGCAGTTCTTC

V: TRBV12-3/TRBV12-4
size: NA
J: TRBJ2-1
D: NA
CDR3: CASTPGRGRIF
DNA: TGTGCCAGCACGCCGGGACGAGGCAGGATCTTC

V: TRBV2
size: NA
J: TRBJ2-5
D: NA
CDR3: CASRTDRETQYF
DNA: TGTGCCAGCAGAACGGACCGGGAGACCCAGTACTTC

V: TRBV12-3/TRBV12-4
size: NA
J: TRBJ2-7
D: NA
CDR3: CASAMGGSYFEQYF
DNA: TGTGCCAGCGCAATGGGGGGCAGCTATTTCGAGCAGTACTTC

V: TRBV29-1
size: NA
J: TRBJ1-1
D: NA
CDR3: CSVRAGQSEAFF
DNA: TGCAGCGTTAGGGCAGGGCAATCTGAAGCTTTCTTT

V: TRBV28
size: NA
J: TRBJ2-3
D: NA
CDR3: CASTHTASQYF
DNA: TGTGCCAGCACTCACACGGCGTCGCAGTATTTT

V: TRBV7-3
size: NA
J: TRBJ2-6
D: NA
CDR3: CASSSTLGGANVLTF
DNA: TGTGCCAGCAGCTCCACATTGGGAGGGGCCAACGTCCTGACTTTC

V: TRBV27
size: NA
J: TRBJ2-3
D: TRBD2
CDR3: CASSPFGGGRTDTQYF
DNA: TGTGCCAGCAGTCCCTTTGGGGGAGGGAGGACAGATACGCAGTATTTT

V: TRBV28
size: NA
J: TRBJ2-5
D: TRBD1
CDR3: CASSPGTGTEETQYF
DNA: TGTGCCAGCAGTCCCGGGACAGGGACGGAAGAGACCCAGTACTTC

V: TRBV6-1
size: NA
J: TRBJ1-5
D: TRBD1
CDR3: CASSLTGRAGSNQPQHF
DNA: TGTGCCAGCAGCTTGACAGGGAGGGCGGGGAGCAATCAGCCCCAGCATTTT